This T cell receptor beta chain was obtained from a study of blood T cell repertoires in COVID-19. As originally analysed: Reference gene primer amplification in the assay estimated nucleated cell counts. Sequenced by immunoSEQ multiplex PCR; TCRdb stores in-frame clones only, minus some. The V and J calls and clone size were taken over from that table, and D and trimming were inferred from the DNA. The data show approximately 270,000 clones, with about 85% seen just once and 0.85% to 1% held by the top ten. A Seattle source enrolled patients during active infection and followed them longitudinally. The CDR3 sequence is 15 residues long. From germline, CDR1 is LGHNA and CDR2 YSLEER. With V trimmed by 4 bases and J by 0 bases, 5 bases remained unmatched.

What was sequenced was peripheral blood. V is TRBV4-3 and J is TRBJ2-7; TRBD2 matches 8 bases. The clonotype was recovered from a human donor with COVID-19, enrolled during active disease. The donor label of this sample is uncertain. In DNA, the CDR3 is TGCGCCAGCAGCCTAGGGACTAGGAGCTCCTACGAGCAGTACTTC. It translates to CASSLGTRSSYEQYF.